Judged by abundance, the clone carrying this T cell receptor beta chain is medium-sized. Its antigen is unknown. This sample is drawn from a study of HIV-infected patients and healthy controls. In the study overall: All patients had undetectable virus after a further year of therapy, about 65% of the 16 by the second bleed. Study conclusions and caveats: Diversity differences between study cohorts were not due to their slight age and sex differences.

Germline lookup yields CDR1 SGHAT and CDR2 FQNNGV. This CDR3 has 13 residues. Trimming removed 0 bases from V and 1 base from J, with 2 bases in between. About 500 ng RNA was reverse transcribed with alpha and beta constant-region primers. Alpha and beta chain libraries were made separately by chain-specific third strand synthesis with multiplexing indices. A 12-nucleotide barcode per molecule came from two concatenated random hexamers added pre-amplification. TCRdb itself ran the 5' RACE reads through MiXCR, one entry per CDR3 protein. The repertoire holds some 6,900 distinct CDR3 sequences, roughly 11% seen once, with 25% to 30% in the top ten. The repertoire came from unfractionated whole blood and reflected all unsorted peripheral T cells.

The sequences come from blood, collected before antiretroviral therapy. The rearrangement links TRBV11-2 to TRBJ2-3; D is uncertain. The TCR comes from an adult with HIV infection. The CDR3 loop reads CASSLERTDTQYF. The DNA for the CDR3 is TGTGCCAGCAGCTTAGAGCGCACAGATACGCAGTATTTT.